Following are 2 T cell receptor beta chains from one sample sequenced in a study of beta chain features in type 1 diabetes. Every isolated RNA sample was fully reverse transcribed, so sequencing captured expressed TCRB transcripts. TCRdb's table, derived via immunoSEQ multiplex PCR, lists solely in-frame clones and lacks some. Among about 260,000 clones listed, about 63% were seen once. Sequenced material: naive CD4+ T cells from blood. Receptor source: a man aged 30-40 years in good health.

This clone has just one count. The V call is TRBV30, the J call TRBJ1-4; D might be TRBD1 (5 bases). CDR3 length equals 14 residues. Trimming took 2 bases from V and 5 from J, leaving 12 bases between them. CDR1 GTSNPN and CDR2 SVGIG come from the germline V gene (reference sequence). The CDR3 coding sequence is TGTGCCTGGAGTTCAACAGGACTCAATGAAAAACTGTTTTTT. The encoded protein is CAWSSTGLNEKLFF.

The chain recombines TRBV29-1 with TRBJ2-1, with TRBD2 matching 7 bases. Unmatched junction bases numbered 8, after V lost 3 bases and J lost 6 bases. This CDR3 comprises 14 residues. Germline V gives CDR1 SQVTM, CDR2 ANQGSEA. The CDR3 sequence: CSVDSGRAVNEQFF. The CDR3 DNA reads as TGCAGCGTTGATTCGGGGAGGGCCGTCAATGAGCAGTTCTTC.